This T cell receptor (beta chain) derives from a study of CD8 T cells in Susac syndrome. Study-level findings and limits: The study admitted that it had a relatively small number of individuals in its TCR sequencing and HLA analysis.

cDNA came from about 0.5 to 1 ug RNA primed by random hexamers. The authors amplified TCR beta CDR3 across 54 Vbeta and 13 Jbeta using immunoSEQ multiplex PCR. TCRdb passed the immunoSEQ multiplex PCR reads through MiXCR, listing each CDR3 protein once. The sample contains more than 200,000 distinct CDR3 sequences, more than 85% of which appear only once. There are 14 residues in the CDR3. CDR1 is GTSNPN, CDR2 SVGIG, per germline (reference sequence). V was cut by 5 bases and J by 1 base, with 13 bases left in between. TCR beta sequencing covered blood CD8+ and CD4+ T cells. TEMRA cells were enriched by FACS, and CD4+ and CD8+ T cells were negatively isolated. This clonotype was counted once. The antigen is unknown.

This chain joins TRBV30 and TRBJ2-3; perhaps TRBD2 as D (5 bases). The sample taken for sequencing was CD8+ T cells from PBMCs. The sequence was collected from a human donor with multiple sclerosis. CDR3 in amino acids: CAWEGPLGTDTQYF. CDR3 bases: TGTGCCTGGGAGGGCCCTCTTGGCACAGATACGCAGTATTTT.